This TCR beta chain is from a study of T cell repertoires in cytomegalovirus infection. General study findings and limits: The response measured ex vivo was dominated by TCR beta clonotypes (HLA-C-restricted and CMV-specific).

Comments on this clonotype: The antigen remains undetermined.

MiXCR, applied by TCRdb to the reads, yields one record per CDR3 protein. The data contain about 250,000 distinct CDR3 sequences, about a sixth of them singletons. The TCR was taken from a human donor in good health (CMV status not recorded). Some clones in this sample may be carry-over from other donors' samples. The sequenced material came from CD8+ T cells from PBMCs.

The CDR3 protein is CASSPWEQETQYF. In DNA form, the CDR3 reads TGTGCCAGCTCACCGTGGGAGCAAGAGACCCAGTACTTC. The V and J genes are TRBV18 and TRBJ2-5; the D gene is possibly TRBD2 (5 bases). Germline loops: CDR1 KGHSH, CDR2 LQKENI. Between the trimmed V and J ends, which lost 3 bases and 2 bases, there was a span of 7 bases. The CDR3 is 13 amino acids.